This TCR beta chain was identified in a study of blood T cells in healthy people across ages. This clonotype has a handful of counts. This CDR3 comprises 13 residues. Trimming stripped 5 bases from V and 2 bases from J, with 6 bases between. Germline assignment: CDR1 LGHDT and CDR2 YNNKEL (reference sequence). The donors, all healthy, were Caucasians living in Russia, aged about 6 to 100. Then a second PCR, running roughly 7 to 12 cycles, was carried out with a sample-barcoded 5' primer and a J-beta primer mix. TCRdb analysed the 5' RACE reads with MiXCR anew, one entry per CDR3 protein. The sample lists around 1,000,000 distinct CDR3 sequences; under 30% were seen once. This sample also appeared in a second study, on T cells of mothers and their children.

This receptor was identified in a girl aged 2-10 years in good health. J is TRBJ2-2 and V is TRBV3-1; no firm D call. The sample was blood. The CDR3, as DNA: TGTGCCAGCAGCGACCTAAACACCGGGGAGCTGTTTTTT. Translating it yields CASSDLNTGELFF.